Below are 27 T cell receptor beta chains sequenced from a single sample in a study of cytomegalovirus exposure and HLA in healthy donors. The data were produced by immunoSEQ multiplex PCR, yet TCRdb's version contains in-frame clones alone and is incomplete. In the table there are 250,000 to 350,000 clones, roughly 90% of which are singletons. Material for sequencing was PBMCs. Receptor source: a woman aged 25 to 39 in good health and CMV-seropositive.

The V call is TRBV25-1, the J call TRBJ2-3; 15 bases agree with TRBD2. There are 18 residues in the CDR3. The V gene's germline CDR1 is MGHDK and CDR2 SYGVNS. The V gene end was trimmed by 4 bases and the J gene end by 6 bases; junction bases not matched to a gene: 11. Here the CDR3 DNA reads TGTGCCAGCAGTGCTCCCGGGACTAGCGGGAGGACGTCCGATACGCAGTATTTT. It is translated as CASSAPGTSGRTSDTQYF.

V usage is TRBV28 and J usage is TRBJ2-7; 8 nucleotides agree with TRBD2. The ends lost 4 bases at V and 3 bases at J; junction bases unmatched: 8. The CDR3 sequence is 15 residues long. Germline values: CDR1 MDHEN, CDR2 SYDVKM. This chain's CDR3 is CASSSSGSWGYEQYF. The DNA of the CDR3 is TGTGCCAGCAGTTCAAGCGGGAGTTGGGGCTACGAGCAGTACTTC.

This chain uses TRBV30 with TRBJ1-2; 8 bases are shared with TRBD1. The V gene end was trimmed by 0 bases and the J gene end by 5 bases; junction bases not matched to a gene: 8. Germline lookup yields CDR1 GTSNPN and CDR2 SVGIG (reference sequence). The CDR3 length is 15 residues. CDR3 DNA sequence: TGTGCCTGGAGTGTAACCCCGACAGGGGTTTATGGCTACACCTTC. Translated, it gives CAWSVTPTGVYGYTF.

This rearrangement joins TRBV6-1 to TRBJ1-2, with 7 bases aligning to TRBD1. The CDR3 is 14 residues long. The V segment lost 5 bases and the J segment 6 bases; nucleotides outside the gene matches: 9. Germline loops: CDR1 MNHNS, CDR2 SASEGT. The CDR3 reads CASSPSTGKDGYTF. The CDR3 region has the DNA TGTGCCAGCAGTCCTTCGACAGGGAAGGATGGCTACACCTTC.

The chain employs TRBV6-5 and TRBJ1-1; the match to TRBD1 covers 7 bases. Germline loops: CDR1 MNHEY, CDR2 SVGAGI. V lost 4 bases, J lost 4 bases, and 9 bases stayed unmatched. CDR3 length: 15 residues. The chain's CDR3 is CASSWKRGLGTEAFF. Written as DNA, the CDR3 is TGTGCCAGCAGTTGGAAAAGGGGGCTGGGCACTGAAGCTTTCTTT.

The V and J genes are TRBV5-1 and TRBJ2-2, with TRBD2 matching 9 bases. The CDR3 contains 14 residues. Germline-derived CDR1 and CDR2 are SGHRS and YFSETQ. The V and J ends lost 0 bases and 7 bases, in that order; junction bases with no gene match: 1. The CDR3 DNA sequence: TGCGCCAGCAGCTTGGGGACTAGCGTCGGGGAGCTGTTTTTT. Residues: CASSLGTSVGELFF.

The chain is built from TRBV30 and TRBJ1-1; D is perhaps TRBD1 (5 bases). This CDR3 comprises 13 residues. Trimming took 0 bases from V and 4 from J, leaving 9 bases between them. From germline, CDR1 is GTSNPN and CDR2 SVGIG (reference sequence). CDR3 region: CAWSVRQGTEAFF. The CDR3, as DNA: TGTGCCTGGAGTGTCCGGCAGGGCACTGAAGCTTTCTTT.

This clone showed up just once. The chain has TRBV3-2 and TRBJ1-2. TRBV3-2 is noted as a pseudogene. The CDR3 length is 9 residues. CDR3 sequence: CASMGGYTF. CDR3 DNA sequence: TGTGCCAGCATGGGTGGCTACACCTTC.

The rearrangement links TRBV4-3 to TRBJ2-5; TRBD1 might be the D (5 bases). Germline V gene sequence: CDR1 LGHNA, CDR2 YSLEER. CDR3 length: 15 residues. The V end was cut by 0 bases, the J end by 1 base, with 9 bases between. The chain's CDR3 is CASSQDLQGQETQYF. In nucleotides, the CDR3 is TGCGCCAGCAGCCAAGATCTGCAGGGCCAAGAGACCCAGTACTTC.

V and J are TRBV13 and TRBJ2-2; no clear D. The germline V gene has CDR1 PRHDT and CDR2 FYEKMQ (reference sequence). The CDR3 has 14 residues. V was cut by 4 bases and J by 3 bases, with 9 bases left in between. The CDR3 DNA follows: TGTGCCAGCAGCTCAGGATCTTACACCGGGGAGCTGTTTTTT. It yields the protein CASSSGSYTGELFF. Together with reference TRBV13 and TRBJ2-2, the CDR3 gives the full variable domain: AAGVIQSPRHLIKEKRETATLKCYPIPRHDTVYWYQQGPGQDPQFLISFYEKMQSDKGSIPDRFSAQQFSDYHSELNMSSLELGDSALYFCASSSGSYTGELFFGEGSRLTVL.

This chain joins TRBV6-5 and TRBJ2-7; the match to TRBD1 covers 9 bases. Losses at the gene ends were 6 bases for V and 3 bases for J; bases not matched to a gene: 6. The CDR3 extends over 14 amino acids. Germline CDR1 reads MNHEY; CDR2 reads SVGAGI. The CDR3 protein is CASSRGQGSYEQYF. The CDR3 DNA sequence: TGTGCCAGCAGCAGGGGACAGGGAAGCTACGAGCAGTACTTC.

This chain joins TRBV19 and TRBJ1-1; D is uncertain. V was pared by 3 bases and J by 8 bases, with 10 bases between. CDR3 length: 12 amino acids. Germline assignment: CDR1 LNHDA and CDR2 SQIVND (reference sequence). The CDR3 here is CASSIRVGEAFF. In DNA form, the CDR3 reads TGTGCCAGTAGTATCCGGGTGGGGGAAGCTTTCTTT.

This clone was picked up a small number of times. The J gene is TRBJ2-7, the V gene TRBV30; no clear D. Deletions cut 0 bases from V and 0 bases from J, with 9 bases between. CDR1 GTSNPN and CDR2 SVGIG come from the germline V gene (reference sequence). The CDR3 totals 14 residues. CDR3 residues: CAWSVWGYSYEQYF. Here the CDR3 DNA reads TGTGCCTGGAGTGTATGGGGATACTCCTACGAGCAGTACTTC.

The chain employs TRBV2 and TRBJ1-4; D not certain. Trimming left V 7 bases short and J 4 bases short, with 7 bases between. Germline CDR1 reads SNHLY; CDR2 reads FYNNEI. The CDR3 has 12 amino acids. The CDR3 coding sequence is TGTGCCAGCACCGTCAATAATGAAAAACTGTTTTTT. Amino acid sequence: CASTVNNEKLFF.

The gene calls are TRBV28 and TRBJ2-7, with D maybe TRBD1 (6 bases). Trimming took 4 bases from V and 1 from J, leaving 17 bases between them. Germline lookup yields CDR1 MDHEN and CDR2 SYDVKM. The CDR3 runs to 16 residues. The CDR3 nucleotides read TGTGCCAGCAGTTACGACGCCCACAGGGCTTCCTACGAGCAGTACTTC. This sequence encodes CASSYDAHRASYEQYF.

The V call is TRBV4-3, the J call TRBJ1-1, with D unclear. In germline, CDR1 is LGHNA, CDR2 YSLEER. The CDR3 loop spans 13 amino acids. Trimming removed 2 bases from V and 1 base from J, with 5 bases in between. DNA for the CDR3: TGCGCCAGCAGCCAATCGGCGAACACTGAAGCTTTCTTT. Its translation: CASSQSANTEAFF.

This clone has just a few counts. The V gene is TRBV7-3, the J gene TRBJ2-7; a weak D match, TRBD2 (6 bases). The CDR3 is 19 residues long. Between the trimmed V and J ends, which lost 5 bases and 2 bases, there was a span of 28 bases. From germline, CDR1 is SGHTA and CDR2 FQGTGA. The CDR3 here is CASSTRAPITCGGTYEQYF. The CDR3 nucleotides read TGTGCCAGCAGCACCCGTGCACCAATAACATGCGGCGGGACCTACGAGCAGTACTTC.

This clone turned up a few times. The chain's CDR3 is CASSTGNTEAFF. The CDR3 DNA follows: TGTGCCAGTAGTACAGGGAACACTGAAGCTTTCTTT. The genes are TRBV19 and TRBJ1-1, with no clear D. Germline lookup yields CDR1 LNHDA and CDR2 SQIVND (reference sequence). V gave up 4 bases and J gave up 1 base, with 4 bases separating them. The CDR3 totals 12 residues.

The chain is built from TRBV7-8 and TRBJ1-1; D is unresolved. The V and J ends lost 2 bases and 8 bases respectively, with 6 bases between them. The CDR3 is made up of 11 amino acids. The germline CDR1 and CDR2 sequences are SGHVS and FQNEAQ. Here the CDR3 DNA reads TGTGCCAGCAGCTTAACCGCCGAAGCTTTCTTT. Its translation: CASSLTAEAFF.

The V call is TRBV7-6, the J call TRBJ2-1; 9 bases are shared with TRBD2. This CDR3 is 15 amino acids long. CDR1 is SGHVS and CDR2 is FNYEAQ in the germline V gene. V gave up 5 bases and J gave up 3 bases; unmatched junction bases: 5. CDR3 sequence (DNA): TGTGCCAGCAGCCCCTCTAGCGGGGTCTACAATGAGCAGTTCTTC. Amino acid sequence: CASSPSSGVYNEQFF.

As for this clone: This same CDR3 is encoded by further DNA sequences in the sample. The CDR3 spells CASSLGGGTDTQYF. In nucleotides, the CDR3 is TGTGCCAGCAGTTTAGGTGGGGGCACAGATACGCAGTATTTT. V gene TRBV27 combines with J gene TRBJ2-3; no clear D. Trimming cost V 2 bases and J 1 base, with 7 bases left between them. This CDR3 is 14 amino acids long. Germline lookup yields CDR1 MNHEY and CDR2 SMNVEV (reference sequence).

The V and J genes are TRBV7-2 and TRBJ2-3; D not resolved. This CDR3 region has 17 residues. V gave up 0 bases and J gave up 1 base, with 14 bases separating them. Germline assignment: CDR1 SGHTA and CDR2 FQGNSA. CDR3 DNA: TGTGCCAGCAGCTTAGCAGCACAGCTTCTGGGCACAGATACGCAGTATTTT. The encoded protein is CASSLAAQLLGTDTQYF.

V and J are TRBV7-2 and TRBJ2-7; D unclear. V lost 5 bases, J lost 3 bases, and 14 bases lay in between. This CDR3 comprises 14 residues. Germline assignment: CDR1 SGHTA and CDR2 FQGNSA. The CDR3 DNA is TGTGCCAGCAGCCCCGGAACTTGGAACTACGAGCAGTACTTC. This codes for CASSPGTWNYEQYF.

The chain is built from TRBV5-6 and TRBJ1-2; 8 positions match TRBD1. The ends lost 4 bases at V and 8 bases at J; junction bases unmatched: 7. Germline V CDR1 and CDR2: SGHDT, YYEEEE. The CDR3 has 13 residues. CDR3 coding DNA: TGTGCCAGCAGCCAGGACAGGGCTCGGGGCTACACCTTC. Encoded protein: CASSQDRARGYTF. The entire variable domain, with the rest obtained from reference TRBV5-6 and TRBJ1-2, is as follows: DAGVTQSPTHLIKTRGQQVTLRCSPKSGHDTVSWYQQALGQGPQFIFQYYEEEERQRGNFPDRFSGHQFPNYSSELNVNALLLGDSALYLCASSQDRARGYTFGSGTRLTVV.

This clone was seen a handful of times. The rearrangement joins TRBV7-9 to TRBJ1-5; 7 nucleotides line up with TRBD1. The V segment lost 5 bases and the J segment 3 bases; nucleotides outside the gene matches: 4. The V gene's germline CDR1 is SEHNR and CDR2 FQNEAQ (reference sequence). The CDR3 consists of 14 residues. DNA for the CDR3: TGTGCCAGCAGCGTTGGGACAGCCAATCAGCCCCAGCATTTT. Its protein product is CASSVGTANQPQHF.

The chain is built from TRBV28 and TRBJ1-2; no clear D. V was shortened by 5 bases and J by 0 bases, with 10 bases between the two germline ends. Germline loops: CDR1 MDHEN, CDR2 SYDVKM. CDR3 size: 14 residues. DNA of the CDR3: TGTGCCAGCAGTCGGACTACCTCTAACTATGGCTACACCTTC. Amino acids: CASSRTTSNYGYTF.

The rearrangement uses TRBV27 and TRBJ2-7, with 9 bases lining up with TRBD1. Germline CDR1 MNHEY, CDR2 SMNVEV (reference sequence). V lost 3 bases and J lost 3; bases outside the gene matches: 6. This CDR3 is 15 amino acids long. CDR3 DNA sequence: TGTGCCAGCAGTTTCACGGGACAGGGATTCTACGAGCAGTACTTC. Translating it yields CASSFTGQGFYEQYF.